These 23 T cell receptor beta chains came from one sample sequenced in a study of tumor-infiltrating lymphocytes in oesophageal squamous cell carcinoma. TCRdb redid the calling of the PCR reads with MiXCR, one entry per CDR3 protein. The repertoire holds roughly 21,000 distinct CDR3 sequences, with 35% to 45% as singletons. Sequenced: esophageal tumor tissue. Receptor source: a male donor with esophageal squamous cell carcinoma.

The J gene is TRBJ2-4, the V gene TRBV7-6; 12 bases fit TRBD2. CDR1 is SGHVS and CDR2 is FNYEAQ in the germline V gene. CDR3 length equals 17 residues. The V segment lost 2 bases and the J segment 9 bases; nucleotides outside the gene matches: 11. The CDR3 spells CASSLTHLAGGPSIQYF. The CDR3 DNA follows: TGTGCCAGCAGCTTAACCCATCTAGCGGGAGGGCCCAGCATTCAGTACTTC.

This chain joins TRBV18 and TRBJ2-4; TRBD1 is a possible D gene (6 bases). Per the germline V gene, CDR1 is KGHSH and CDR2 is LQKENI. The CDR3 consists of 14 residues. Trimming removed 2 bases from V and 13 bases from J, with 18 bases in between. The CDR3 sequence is CASSPRFRDIEQYF. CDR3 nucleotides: TGTGCCAGCTCACCAAGGTTCCGGGACATTGAGCAGTACTTC.

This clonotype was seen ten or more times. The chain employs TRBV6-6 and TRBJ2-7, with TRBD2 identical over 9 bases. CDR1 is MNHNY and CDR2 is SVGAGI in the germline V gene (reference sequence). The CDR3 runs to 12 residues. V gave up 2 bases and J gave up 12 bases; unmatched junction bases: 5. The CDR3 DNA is TGTGCCAGCAGTTACCCCAGCGGGGGGCTGTACTTC. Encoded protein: CASSYPSGGLYF.

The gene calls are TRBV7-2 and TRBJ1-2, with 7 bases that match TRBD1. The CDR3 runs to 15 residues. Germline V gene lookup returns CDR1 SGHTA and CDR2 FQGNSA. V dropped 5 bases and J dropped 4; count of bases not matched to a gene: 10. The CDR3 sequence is CASSPRDRSTYGYTF. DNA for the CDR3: TGTGCCAGCAGCCCCCGGGACAGAAGCACCTATGGCTACACCTTC.

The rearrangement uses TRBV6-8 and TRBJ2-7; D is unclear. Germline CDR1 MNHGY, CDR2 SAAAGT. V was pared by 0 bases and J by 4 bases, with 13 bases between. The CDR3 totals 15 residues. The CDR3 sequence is CASSYSATAEYEQYF. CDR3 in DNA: TGTGCCAGCAGTTACTCGGCTACAGCTGAATACGAGCAGTACTTC.

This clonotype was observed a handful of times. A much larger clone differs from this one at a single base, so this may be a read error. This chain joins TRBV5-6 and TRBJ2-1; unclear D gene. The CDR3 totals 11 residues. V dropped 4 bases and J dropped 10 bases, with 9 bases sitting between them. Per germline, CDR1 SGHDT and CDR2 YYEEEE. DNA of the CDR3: TGTGCCAGCAGCATGGAATCCGAGCAGTTCTTC. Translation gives CASSMESEQFF.

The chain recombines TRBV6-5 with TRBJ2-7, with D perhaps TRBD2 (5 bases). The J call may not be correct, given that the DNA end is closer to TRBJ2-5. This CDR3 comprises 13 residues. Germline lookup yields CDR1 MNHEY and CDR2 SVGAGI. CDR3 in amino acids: CASIPTGQETQYF. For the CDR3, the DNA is TGTGCCAGCATTCCCACGGGGCAAGAGACCCAGTACTTC.

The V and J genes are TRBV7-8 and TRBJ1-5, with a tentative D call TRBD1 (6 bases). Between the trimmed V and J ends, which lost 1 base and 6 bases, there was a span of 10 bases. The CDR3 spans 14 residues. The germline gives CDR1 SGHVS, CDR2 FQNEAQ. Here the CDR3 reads CASSLEEQGQPQHF. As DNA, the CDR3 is TGTGCCAGCAGCTTAGAAGAACAGGGTCAGCCCCAGCATTTT.

The CDR3 DNA sequence: TGTGCCAGCAGCTTAGCGAGTACCGCCGGGACTAGCCTCAATGAGCAGTTCTTC. Its protein is CASSLASTAGTSLNEQFF. V and J are TRBV7-2 and TRBJ1-2; 9 positions match TRBD2. The end of the DNA is better explained by TRBJ2-1, so the J call may be wrong. The germline V gene has CDR1 SGHTA and CDR2 FQGNSA. This CDR3 spans 18 amino acids.

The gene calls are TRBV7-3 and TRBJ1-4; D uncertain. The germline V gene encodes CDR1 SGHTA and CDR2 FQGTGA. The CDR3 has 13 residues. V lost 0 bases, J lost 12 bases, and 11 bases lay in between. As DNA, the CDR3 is TGTGCCAGCAGCTTAACACAGAGTACGGAACTGTTTTTT. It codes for CASSLTQSTELFF. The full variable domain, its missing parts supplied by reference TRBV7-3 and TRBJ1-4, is GAGVSQTPSNKVTEKGKYVELRCDPISGHTALYWYRQSLGQGPEFLIYFQGTGAADDSGLPNDRFFAVRPEGSVSTLKIQRTERGDSAVYLCASSLTQSTELFFGSGTQLSVL.

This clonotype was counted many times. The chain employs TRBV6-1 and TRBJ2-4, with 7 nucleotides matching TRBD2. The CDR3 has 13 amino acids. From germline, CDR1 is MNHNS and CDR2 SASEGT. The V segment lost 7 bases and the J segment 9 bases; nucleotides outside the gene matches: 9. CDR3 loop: CASTRGGLVIQYF. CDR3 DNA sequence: TGTGCCAGCACTCGGGGAGGGTTGGTCATTCAGTACTTC.

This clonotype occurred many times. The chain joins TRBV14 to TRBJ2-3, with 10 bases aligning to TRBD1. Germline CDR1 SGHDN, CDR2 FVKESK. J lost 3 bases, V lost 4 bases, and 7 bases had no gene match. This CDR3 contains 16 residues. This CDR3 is CASSRMDRGATDTQYF. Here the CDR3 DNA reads TGTGCCAGCAGCCGTATGGACAGGGGGGCTACAGATACGCAGTATTTT.

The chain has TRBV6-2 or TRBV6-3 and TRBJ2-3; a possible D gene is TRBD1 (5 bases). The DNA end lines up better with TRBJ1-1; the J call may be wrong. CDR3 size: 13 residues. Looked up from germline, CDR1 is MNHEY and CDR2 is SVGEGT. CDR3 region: CASSRRERTEAFF. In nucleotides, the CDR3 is TGTGCCAGCAGTCGCAGGGAGCGTACTGAAGCTTTCTTT.

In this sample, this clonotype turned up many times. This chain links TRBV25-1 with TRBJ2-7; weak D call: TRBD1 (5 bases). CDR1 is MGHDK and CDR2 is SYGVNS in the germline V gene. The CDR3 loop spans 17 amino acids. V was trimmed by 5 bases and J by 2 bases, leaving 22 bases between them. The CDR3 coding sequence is TGTGCCAGCAGTTTAATAGGGCGGCAGGGTCCTACCTACGAGCAGTACTTC. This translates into CASSLIGRQGPTYEQYF.

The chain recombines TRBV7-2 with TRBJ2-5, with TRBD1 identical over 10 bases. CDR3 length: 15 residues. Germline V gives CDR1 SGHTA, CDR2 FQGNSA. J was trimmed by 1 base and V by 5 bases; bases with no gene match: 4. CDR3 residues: CASSRDRGFQETQYF. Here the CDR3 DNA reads TGTGCCAGCAGCCGGGACAGGGGTTTCCAAGAGACCCAGTACTTC.

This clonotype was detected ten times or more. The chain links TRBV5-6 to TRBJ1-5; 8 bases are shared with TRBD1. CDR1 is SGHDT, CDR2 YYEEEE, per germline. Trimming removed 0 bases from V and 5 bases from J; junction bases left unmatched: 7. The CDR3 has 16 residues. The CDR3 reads CASSLGGQGVYQPQHF. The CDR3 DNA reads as TGTGCCAGCAGCTTGGGCGGACAGGGAGTTTATCAGCCCCAGCATTTT.

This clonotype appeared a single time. The CDR3: CSARSKGRDGYTF. The DNA for the CDR3 is TGCAGTGCTAGATCTAAAGGAAGGGATGGCTACACCTTC. The rearrangement links TRBV20-1 to TRBJ1-2; D is undetermined. This CDR3 contains 13 residues. Looked up from germline, CDR1 is DFQATT and CDR2 is SNEGSKA (reference sequence). V was pared by 2 bases and J by 6 bases, with 13 bases between.

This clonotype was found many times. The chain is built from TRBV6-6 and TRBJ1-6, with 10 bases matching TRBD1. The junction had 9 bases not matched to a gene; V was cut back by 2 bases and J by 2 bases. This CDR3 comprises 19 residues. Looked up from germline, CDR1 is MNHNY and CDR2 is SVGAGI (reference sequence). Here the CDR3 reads CASSYRGPGTGAYNSPLHF. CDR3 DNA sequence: TGTGCCAGCAGTTACAGAGGTCCGGGGACAGGGGCCTATAATTCACCCCTCCACTTT.

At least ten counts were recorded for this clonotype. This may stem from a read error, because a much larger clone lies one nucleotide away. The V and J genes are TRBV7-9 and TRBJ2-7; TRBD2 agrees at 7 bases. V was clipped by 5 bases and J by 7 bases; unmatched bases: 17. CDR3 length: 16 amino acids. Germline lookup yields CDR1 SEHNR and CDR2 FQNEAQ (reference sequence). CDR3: CASSPASSGTYNEQYF. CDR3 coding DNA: TGTGCCAGCAGCCCCGCCTCTAGCGGAACCTACAATGAGCAGTACTTC. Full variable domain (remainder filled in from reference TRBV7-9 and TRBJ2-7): DTGVSQNPRHKITKRGQNVTFRCDPISEHNRLYWYRQTLGQGPEFLTYFQNEAQLEKSRLLSDRFSAERPKGSFSTLEIQRTEQGDSAMYLCASSPASSGTYNEQYFGPGTRLTVT.

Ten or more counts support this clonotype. The CDR3 region has the DNA TGTGCCAGCAGCCGACAGATCCAAGTCTCTTTCTACGAGCAGTACTTC. It translates to CASSRQIQVSFYEQYF. The J gene is TRBJ2-7, the V gene TRBV11-3; D is perhaps TRBD1 (5 bases). Germline assignment: CDR1 SGHNT and CDR2 YENEEA. The ends were cut back, 5 bases at V and 3 bases at J, with 20 bases in the middle. The CDR3 spans 16 residues.

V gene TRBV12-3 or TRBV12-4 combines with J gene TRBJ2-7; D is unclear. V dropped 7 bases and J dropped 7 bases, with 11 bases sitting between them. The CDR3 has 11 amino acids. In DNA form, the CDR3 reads TGTGCCAGCAAAACGGGTAATGAGCAGTACTTC. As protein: CASKTGNEQYF.

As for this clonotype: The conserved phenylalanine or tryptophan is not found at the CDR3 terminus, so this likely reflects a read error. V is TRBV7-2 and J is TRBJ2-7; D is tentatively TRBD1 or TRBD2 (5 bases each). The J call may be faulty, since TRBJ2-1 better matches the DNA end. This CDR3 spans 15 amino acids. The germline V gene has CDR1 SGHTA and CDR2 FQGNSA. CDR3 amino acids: CASSFPGRAGGEQFL. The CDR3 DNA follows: TGTGCCAGCAGCTTCCCGGGACGAGCTGGCGGTGAGCAGTTCTTA.

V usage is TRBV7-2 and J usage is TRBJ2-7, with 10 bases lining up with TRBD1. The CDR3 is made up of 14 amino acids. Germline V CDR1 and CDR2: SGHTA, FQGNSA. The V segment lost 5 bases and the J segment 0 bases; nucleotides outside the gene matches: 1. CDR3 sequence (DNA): TGTGCCAGCAGCCGGGACAGGGGCTCCTACGAGCAGTACTTC. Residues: CASSRDRGSYEQYF.